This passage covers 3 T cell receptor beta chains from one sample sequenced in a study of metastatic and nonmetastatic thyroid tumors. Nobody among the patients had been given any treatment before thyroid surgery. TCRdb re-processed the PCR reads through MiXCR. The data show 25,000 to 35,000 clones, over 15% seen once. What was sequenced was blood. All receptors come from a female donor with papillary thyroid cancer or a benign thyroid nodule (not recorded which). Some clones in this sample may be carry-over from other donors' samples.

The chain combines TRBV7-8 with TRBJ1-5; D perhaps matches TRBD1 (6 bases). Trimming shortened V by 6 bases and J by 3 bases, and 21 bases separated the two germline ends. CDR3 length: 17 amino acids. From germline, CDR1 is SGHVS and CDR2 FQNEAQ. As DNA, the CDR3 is TGTGCCAGCAGTCTCCGGGACATGGATGTTATCAATCAGCCCCAGCATTTT. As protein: CASSLRDMDVINQPQHF.

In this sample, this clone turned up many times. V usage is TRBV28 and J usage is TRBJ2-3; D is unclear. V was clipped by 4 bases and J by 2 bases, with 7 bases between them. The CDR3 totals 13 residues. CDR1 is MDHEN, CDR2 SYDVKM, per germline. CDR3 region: CASSSRLTDTQYF. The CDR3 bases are TGTGCCAGCAGTTCTCGACTCACAGATACGCAGTATTTT.

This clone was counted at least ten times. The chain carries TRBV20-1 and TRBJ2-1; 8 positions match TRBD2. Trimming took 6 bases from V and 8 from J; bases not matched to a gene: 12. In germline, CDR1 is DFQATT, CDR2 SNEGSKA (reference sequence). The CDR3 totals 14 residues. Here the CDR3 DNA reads TGCAGTGCGACAAGCGGGAGAATGATCGATGAGCAGTTCTTC. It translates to CSATSGRMIDEQFF.